The sample holds one count of the clone carrying this TCR beta chain. The antigen is unknown. The sample belongs to a study of cytomegalovirus exposure and HLA in healthy donors. Study in general: The Caucasian-associated ancestry cluster held roughly 84% of 398 genotyped donors.

All the people who gave samples were healthy bone marrow donors. PCR involved 60 Vbeta and 13 Jbeta primers. Repertoires were generated with immunoSEQ multiplex PCR, while TCRdb's copy carries only in-frame clones and drops some. The sample lists under 60,000 clones; 70% to 85% were seen once. The study, taken as a whole, reports: A few V segments could not be told apart, such as TRBV6-2 and TRBV6-3, and were left out.

Germline loops: CDR1 MNHNY, CDR2 SVGAGI (reference sequence). This CDR3 has 12 amino acids. Trimming left V 5 bases short and J 10 bases short, with 9 bases between. The clonotype originates from a woman aged 40 to 49 in good health and CMV-seropositive. The rearrangement links TRBV6-6 to TRBJ1-6, with D hard to call. Sequencing was performed on PBMCs. The CDR3: CASSQGGSPLHF. DNA for the CDR3: TGTGCCAGCAGTCAAGGAGGGTCACCCCTCCACTTT.